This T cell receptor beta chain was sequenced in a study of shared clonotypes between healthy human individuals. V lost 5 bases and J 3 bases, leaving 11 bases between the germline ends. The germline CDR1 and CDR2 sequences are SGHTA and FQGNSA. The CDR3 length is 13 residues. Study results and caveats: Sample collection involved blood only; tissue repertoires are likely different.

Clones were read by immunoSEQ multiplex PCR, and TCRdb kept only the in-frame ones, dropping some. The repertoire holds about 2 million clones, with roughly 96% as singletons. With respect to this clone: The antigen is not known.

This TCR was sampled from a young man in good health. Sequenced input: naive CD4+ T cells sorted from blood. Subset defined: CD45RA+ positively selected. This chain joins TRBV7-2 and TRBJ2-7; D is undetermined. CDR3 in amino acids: CASSPSTVYEQYF. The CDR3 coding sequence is TGTGCCAGCAGCCCCTCCACAGTCTACGAGCAGTACTTC.